The 31 T cell receptor beta chains in this list originate from one sample, sequenced in a study of blood T cell repertoires in COVID-19. Repertoires were generated with immunoSEQ multiplex PCR, while TCRdb's copy carries only in-frame clones and drops some. The repertoire has some 450,000 clones, approximately 88% of them found once; the top ten carry over 9.5%. Sequenced input: peripheral blood. The receptors were gathered from a woman aged 45-60 years with COVID-19, enrolled during active disease.

The V and J genes are TRBV30 and TRBJ1-1, with a possible D match to TRBD1 (5 bases). The CDR3 spans 17 residues. V lost 2 bases, J lost 1 base, and 20 bases lay in between. Germline V gene lookup returns CDR1 GTSNPN and CDR2 SVGIG (reference sequence). The CDR3 bases are TGTGCCTGGAGTCACCGCCGGGACTCTCGGGGGAACACTGAAGCTTTCTTT. Translation gives CAWSHRRDSRGNTEAFF.

The CDR3 is CAGRGNRDGPQHF. Written as DNA, the CDR3 is TGTGCCGGGAGGGGGAACAGGGACGGTCCCCAGCATTTT. J is TRBJ1-5 and V is TRBV6-5; tentatively, D is TRBD1 (6 bases). The CDR3 has 13 amino acids. V was clipped by 11 bases and J by 10 bases, with 21 bases between them. Germline CDR1 is MNHEY and CDR2 is SVGAGI.

The chain uses TRBV6-5 and TRBJ2-1; 7 nucleotides align to TRBD1. This CDR3 is built from 14 residues. The ends lost 2 bases at V and 5 bases at J; junction bases unmatched: 3. Germline V gene lookup returns CDR1 MNHEY and CDR2 SVGAGI. Here the CDR3 reads CASSYRDSDNEQFF. CDR3 sequence (DNA): TGTGCCAGCAGTTACCGGGACAGTGACAATGAGCAGTTCTTC.

This clone was seen once. This rearrangement joins TRBV30 to TRBJ1-5; the match to TRBD1 covers 7 bases. The CDR3 sequence is 13 residues long. CDR1 and CDR2 from the germline V gene are GTSNPN and SVGIG (reference sequence). Trimming at V came to 0 bases and at J to 7 bases, leaving 3 bases not matched to a gene. CDR3 in DNA: TGTGCCTGGAGTGTAGGGGGCTGGCAGCCCCAGCATTTT. This sequence encodes CAWSVGGWQPQHF.

This rearrangement joins TRBV27 to TRBJ1-2, with D possibly TRBD1 on 6 matching bases. Trimming took 2 bases from V and 5 from J, leaving 18 bases between them. Germline CDR1 and CDR2: MNHEY and SMNVEV (reference sequence). The CDR3 runs to 16 residues. Here the CDR3 DNA reads TGTGCCAGCAGTTTAGAGCCGTGGGGGCGGGGGTATGGCTACACCTTC. This encodes CASSLEPWGRGYGYTF.

The genes are TRBV5-4 and TRBJ1-1; 7 positions agree with TRBD1. This CDR3 contains 14 residues. Per germline, CDR1 SGHNT and CDR2 YYREEE (reference sequence). V gave up 3 bases and J gave up 5 bases; unmatched junction bases: 7. As DNA, the CDR3 is TGTGCCAGCAGCTCGTCCCGGGACAGTACTGAAGCTTTCTTT. This gives the protein CASSSSRDSTEAFF.

This clone turned up a few times. The chain carries TRBV27 and TRBJ1-5, with a possible D match to TRBD1 (5 bases). CDR1 and CDR2 (germline): MNHEY, SMNVEV (reference sequence). The CDR3 consists of 13 residues. V was trimmed by 3 bases and J by 6 bases, leaving 9 bases between them. The CDR3 DNA reads as TGTGCCAGCAGTTTGGGGGGGAGTCAGCCCCAGCATTTT. Encoded protein: CASSLGGSQPQHF.

This sequence joins TRBV29-1 and TRBJ2-3; 9 bases agree with TRBD2. CDR1 is SQVTM and CDR2 is ANQGSEA in the germline V gene. Germline trimming cut 2 bases from V and 2 bases from J; bases unmatched to any gene: 11. The CDR3 spans 17 residues. In DNA, the CDR3 is TGCAGCGTTGAACCAAGGGGGGGGACTAGCAACACAGATACGCAGTATTTT. It encodes CSVEPRGGTSNTDTQYF.

The rearrangement links TRBV9 to TRBJ2-1; 10 bases match TRBD2. Germline lookup yields CDR1 SGDLS and CDR2 YYNGEE. The length of the CDR3 is 16 residues. With V trimmed by 3 bases and J by 10 bases, 13 bases remained unmatched. This chain's CDR3 is CASSDPHSGGAGEQFF. The CDR3 DNA reads TGTGCCAGCAGCGACCCCCACAGCGGGGGGGCCGGAGAGCAGTTCTTC.

The chain is built from TRBV18 and TRBJ1-1; D not certain. CDR3 length: 17 amino acids. The germline CDR1 and CDR2 sequences are KGHSH and LQKENI. V was cut by 0 bases and J by 0 bases, with 14 bases left in between. The CDR3 reads CASSPPSGSLLNTEAFF. The CDR3 DNA reads as TGTGCCAGCTCACCACCTTCAGGCTCCCTCTTGAACACTGAAGCTTTCTTT.

The genes are TRBV27 and TRBJ1-2; D remains ambiguous. The ends were cut back, 5 bases at V and 2 bases at J, with 9 bases in the middle. The germline CDR1 and CDR2 sequences are MNHEY and SMNVEV (reference sequence). CDR3 length: 13 amino acids. This CDR3 is CASSPSGNYGYTF. The CDR3 nucleotides are TGTGCCAGCAGTCCCTCCGGGAACTATGGCTACACCTTC.

The V gene is TRBV30, the J gene TRBJ1-1; D perhaps matches TRBD1 (5 bases). The length of the CDR3 is 15 residues. V lost 5 bases and J 4 bases, leaving 20 bases between the germline ends. Germline values: CDR1 GTSNPN, CDR2 SVGIG (reference sequence). The CDR3 nucleotides read TGTGCCTGGCTCCACGGGGGTCGAGGCGGCACTGAAGCTTTCTTT. Its translation is CAWLHGGRGGTEAFF.

V is TRBV28 and J is TRBJ1-1; tentative D call: TRBD1 (6 bases). CDR3 length: 12 amino acids. Germline V gene sequence: CDR1 MDHEN, CDR2 SYDVKM. Between the trimmed V and J ends, which lost 6 bases and 6 bases, there was a span of 11 bases. CDR3 nucleotide sequence: TGTGCCAGCAGGGGCTCAGGGGCTGAAGCTTTCTTT. It is translated as CASRGSGAEAFF.

This clone was detected only a few times. The chain employs TRBV19 and TRBJ2-1, with D tentatively TRBD1 (5 bases). The V end lost 6 bases, the J end lost 8 bases, and 14 bases lay between the germline ends. The CDR3 has 13 residues. Per germline, CDR1 LNHDA and CDR2 SQIVND (reference sequence). In DNA form, the CDR3 reads TGTGCCAGTAGACCGCAGGGTTACGATGAGCAGTTCTTC. This translates into CASRPQGYDEQFF.

This chain connects TRBV19 to TRBJ2-3, with TRBD2 matching over 9 bases. The CDR3 contains 16 residues. Unmatched junction bases numbered 9, after V lost 6 bases and J lost 2 bases. Germline CDR1 LNHDA, CDR2 SQIVND (reference sequence). This CDR3 is CASSPTTSGITDTQYF. The DNA for the CDR3 is TGTGCCAGTAGCCCAACGACTAGCGGCATCACAGATACGCAGTATTTT.

This sequence joins TRBV20-1 and TRBJ2-5; 7 positions agree with TRBD2. V shed 3 bases, J shed 4 bases, and the junction held 14 bases outside the gene matches. CDR3 length: 16 residues. Germline V CDR1 and CDR2: DFQATT, SNEGSKA (reference sequence). In DNA, the CDR3 is TGCAGTGCTAGTGGGGCCCAAGCGGGGCGGGCAGAGACCCAGTACTTC. It yields the protein CSASGAQAGRAETQYF.

This clone was observed a few times. The rearrangement uses TRBV9 and TRBJ2-5, with 9 bases that match TRBD1. The V segment lost 1 base and the J segment 2 bases; nucleotides outside the gene matches: 6. CDR3 length: 16 amino acids. Per the germline V gene, CDR1 is SGDLS and CDR2 is YYNGEE. As DNA, the CDR3 is TGTGCCAGCAGCGTAAGTTTGGGACAGGGACAAGAGACCCAGTACTTC. It translates to CASSVSLGQGQETQYF. Full variable domain (missing parts from reference TRBV9 and TRBJ2-5): DSGVTQTPKHLITATGQRVTLRCSPRSGDLSVYWYQQSLDQGLQFLIQYYNGEERAKGNILERFSAQQFPDLHSELNLSSLELGDSALYFCASSVSLGQGQETQYFGPGTRLLVL.

The chain employs TRBV28 and TRBJ1-5; D not certain. The CDR3 extends over 15 amino acids. Germline loops: CDR1 MDHEN, CDR2 SYDVKM. V was shortened by 4 bases and J by 7 bases, with 17 bases between the two germline ends. As DNA, the CDR3 is TGTGCCAGCAGTTCTCTCCCGCGGACGGGGCAGCCCCAGCATTTT. Translated: CASSSLPRTGQPQHF.

The chain has TRBV19 and TRBJ1-1; D is perhaps TRBD1 (6 bases). V was cut by 7 bases and J by 4 bases, with 13 bases left in between. This CDR3 region has 13 residues. Looked up from germline, CDR1 is LNHDA and CDR2 is SQIVND (reference sequence). The CDR3 reads CASNYREGTEAFF. Written as DNA, the CDR3 is TGTGCCAGTAACTACAGGGAAGGCACTGAAGCTTTCTTT.

V gene TRBV6-6 combines with J gene TRBJ2-7; D perhaps matches TRBD1 (6 bases). V was trimmed by 2 bases and J by 2 bases, leaving 16 bases between them. The CDR3 spans 16 residues. Germline lookup yields CDR1 MNHNY and CDR2 SVGAGI (reference sequence). In DNA, the CDR3 is TGTGCCAGCAGTTACCCGCAGGGGAATAGACCCTACGAGCAGTACTTC. This codes for CASSYPQGNRPYEQYF.

Here the CDR3 reads CASSHGTFTYEQYF. CDR3 sequence (DNA): TGTGCCAGCAGCCACGGGACATTTACCTACGAGCAGTACTTC. This sequence joins TRBV3-1 (or the pseudogene TRBV3-2) and TRBJ2-7; D possibly corresponds to TRBD1 (6 bases). V lost 3 bases and J 2 bases, leaving 11 bases between the germline ends. CDR3 size: 14 residues. CDR1 is LGHDT, CDR2 YNNKEL, per germline (reference sequence).

The rearrangement uses TRBV7-9 and TRBJ1-6; 10 positions agree with TRBD1. V was pared by 3 bases and J by 6 bases, with 2 bases of the junction left unmatched. CDR3 size: 15 residues. Germline values: CDR1 SEHNR, CDR2 FQNEAQ (reference sequence). DNA for the CDR3: TGTGCCAGCAGCTTCGGGACAGGGGTTAATTCACCCCTCCACTTT. As protein: CASSFGTGVNSPLHF.

The rearrangement links TRBV5-1 to TRBJ2-5, with D possibly matching TRBD1 (6 bases). Trimming removed 0 bases from V and 5 bases from J, with 11 bases in between. CDR1 and CDR2 from the germline V gene are SGHRS and YFSETQ. The CDR3 consists of 14 residues. CDR3 loop: CASSLDPQGETQYF. The CDR3 nucleotides read TGCGCCAGCAGCTTGGACCCCCAGGGGGAGACCCAGTACTTC.

The rearrangement joins TRBV5-1 to TRBJ1-4; the match to TRBD1 covers 8 bases. The ends lost 0 bases at V and 4 bases at J; junction bases unmatched: 5. Germline values: CDR1 SGHRS, CDR2 YFSETQ. The CDR3 spans 16 residues. CDR3 sequence reads: CASSLAGDRLNEKLFF. The CDR3 bases are TGCGCCAGCAGCTTGGCCGGGGACAGGCTTAATGAAAAACTGTTTTTT.

The V and J genes are TRBV19 and TRBJ2-1; 7 bases match TRBD2. The V gene's germline CDR1 is LNHDA and CDR2 SQIVND (reference sequence). The CDR3 sequence is 14 residues long. V lost 8 bases to trimming and J lost 9 bases; unmatched junction nucleotides: 13. In DNA, the CDR3 is TGTGCCAGTGGGGCTAGCGCCCCGGGAGGTGAGCAGTTCTTC. The encoded protein is CASGASAPGGEQFF.

Comments on this clone: Other DNA sequences in this sample translate to the same CDR3. The V call is TRBV9, the J call TRBJ1-1; TRBD1 agrees at 8 bases. Per the germline V gene, CDR1 is SGDLS and CDR2 is YYNGEE. This CDR3 has 14 amino acids. Unmatched junction bases numbered 4, after V lost 2 bases and J lost 4 bases. CDR3 nucleotides: TGTGCCAGCAGCGTGGCAGGGGGCGGCACTGAAGCTTTCTTT. It codes for CASSVAGGGTEAFF.

The count of this clone is one. The chain combines TRBV27 with TRBJ2-1; 8 nucleotides align to TRBD2. The CDR3 is 17 amino acids. The V segment lost 6 bases and the J segment 3 bases; nucleotides outside the gene matches: 13. Looked up from germline, CDR1 is MNHEY and CDR2 is SMNVEV (reference sequence). The CDR3 sequence is CASSSNSKRGSYNEQFF. Written as DNA, the CDR3 is TGTGCCAGCAGCAGCAACTCTAAGCGGGGGAGCTACAATGAGCAGTTCTTC.

V and J are TRBV9 and TRBJ2-1, with 9 bases fitting TRBD2. CDR1 is SGDLS, CDR2 YYNGEE, per germline. CDR3 size: 16 residues. J gave up 4 bases and V 6 bases, and 11 bases lay outside the gene matches. The CDR3 DNA sequence: TGTGCCAGCACCAAAGCCGGACTAGCGACGTACAATGAGCAGTTCTTC. This codes for CASTKAGLATYNEQFF.

The chain combines TRBV2 with TRBJ2-4; 8 bases map to TRBD1. V dropped 7 bases and J dropped 6; count of bases not matched to a gene: 5. The CDR3 is 13 amino acids. CDR1 and CDR2 (germline): SNHLY, FYNNEI. In DNA form, the CDR3 reads TGTGCCAGCACGTCTACAGGGGGAAACATTCAGTACTTC. Amino acids: CASTSTGGNIQYF. The full variable domain, its missing parts supplied by reference TRBV2 and TRBJ2-4, is EPEVTQTPSHQVTQMGQEVILRCVPISNHLYFYWYRQILGQKVEFLVSFYNNEISEKSEIFDDQFSVERPDGSNFTLKIRSTKLEDSAMYFCASTSTGGNIQYFGAGTRLSVL.

This chain uses TRBV19 with TRBJ1-1; possible D gene TRBD1, 5 bases. In germline, CDR1 is LNHDA, CDR2 SQIVND (reference sequence). The CDR3 totals 13 residues. V was cut by 7 bases and J by 2 bases, with 11 bases left in between. The CDR3 DNA follows: TGTGCCAGTATAAGACAGAGAAACACTGAAGCTTTCTTT. Its translation is CASIRQRNTEAFF.

The chain is built from TRBV28 and TRBJ1-1; possibly TRBD1 for D (6 bases). The length of the CDR3 is 14 residues. V was cut by 3 bases and J by 4 bases, with 12 bases left in between. The V gene's germline CDR1 is MDHEN and CDR2 SYDVKM. Here the CDR3 DNA reads TGTGCCAGCAGTTTCGGGACAAGGGGCACTGAAGCTTTCTTT. It encodes CASSFGTRGTEAFF. Full variable domain (outside the CDR3, taken from reference TRBV28 and TRBJ1-1): DVKVTQSSRYLVKRTGEKVFLECVQDMDHENMFWYRQDPGLGLRLIYFSYDVKMKEKGDIPEGYSVSREKKERFSLILESASTNQTSMYLCASSFGTRGTEAFFGQGTRLTVV.